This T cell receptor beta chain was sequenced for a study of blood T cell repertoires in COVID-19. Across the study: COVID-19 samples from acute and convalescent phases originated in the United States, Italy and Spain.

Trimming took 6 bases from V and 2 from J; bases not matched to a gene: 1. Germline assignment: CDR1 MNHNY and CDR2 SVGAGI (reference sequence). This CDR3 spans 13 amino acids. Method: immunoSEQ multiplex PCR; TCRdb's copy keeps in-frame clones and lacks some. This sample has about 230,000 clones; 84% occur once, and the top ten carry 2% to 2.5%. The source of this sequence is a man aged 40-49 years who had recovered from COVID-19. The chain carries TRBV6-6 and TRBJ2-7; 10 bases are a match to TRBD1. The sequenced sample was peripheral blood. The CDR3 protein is CASRTGGTYEQYF. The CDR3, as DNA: TGTGCCAGCAGGACAGGGGGCACCTACGAGCAGTACTTC.